Described below is a single TCR beta chain sequence and its context. The CDR3 runs 13 residues. CDR1 and CDR2 from the germline V gene are SGHDT and YYEEEE. Trimming removed 4 bases at V and 4 bases at J, with 11 bases between. Profiled with immunoSEQ multiplex PCR; TCRdb holds only in-frame clones, not every one. Of tens of thousands of clones listed, approximately 92% are singletons. The sample is drawn from a study of T cell changes during pregnancy in multiple sclerosis. The sequencing sample was made of peripheral blood. This clonotype originated in a female donor with multiple sclerosis, enrolled in a pregnancy study. This rearrangement joins TRBV5-6 to TRBJ1-2, with D perhaps TRBD1 (5 bases). The CDR3 protein is CASSPGGGYGYTF. CDR3 sequence (DNA): TGTGCCAGCAGCCCGGGCGGGGGCTATGGCTACACCTTC.